This T cell receptor (beta chain) appears in the sequencing data of a study of blood T cells in healthy people across ages (dated by TCRdb to 2015 to 2017). General notes on the study: Template switching captured roughly one uniquely barcoded TCR beta cDNA molecule per two T cells in model experiments. To avoid experimental bias, donors of different ages were randomly spread across the sequencing lanes. The donors were divided into four age groups: young (average around 17 years), middle-aged (around 41), aged (roughly 60) and long-lived (nearly 85). To track age-related changes in TCR beta repertoire diversity, the study relied on deep sequencing normalized with unique cDNA molecular identifiers. For two donors (one aged 18 to 30 and one aged 80 or older), the study analyzed two additional independent replicas of 1 million unique cDNA reads from the same blood draw.

Sequences DFQATT (CDR1) and SNEGSKA (CDR2) are obtained from the germline V gene (reference sequence). Deletion took 3 bases off V and 0 bases off J, with a span of 16 bases between the germline ends. Inclusive of the bounding cysteine and phenylalanine, the CDR3 is 16 residues long. Here the CDR3 DNA is all that survives: 48 bases in frame from base 1. This clonotype was seen a handful of times. Its specific antigen is unknown. No qualities accompany the bases; no much larger clone lies one base away. The library was made by 5' RACE. Sequenced on an Illumina HiSeq 2500. A second about 7 to 11 cycle PCR used a sample-barcoded 5' primer and a J-beta primer mix. Each TCR beta cDNA molecule received a unique molecular identifier from a template-switch 5' adaptor carrying 12 random nucleotides. Each sample yielded at least 3 million CDR3-containing paired-end reads. First-strand cDNA synthesis was performed from all RNA using the Mint cDNA synthesis kit, with priming by a TRBC-specific oligonucleotide. Following uracil-DNA glycosylase treatment, all cDNA underwent a first 18-cycle PCR with the universal primers M1SS and BC2_uni_R. From the authors' description of their analysis: For normalization, 1 million high-quality reads, each with a distinct molecular identifier, were randomly selected from each sample. Reads with shared molecular identifiers were discarded instead of being binned into consensus sequences. MiTCR, set to a Q25 quality threshold and the strictest error-elimination algorithm, was used for CDR3 identification, clonotype clustering and error correction. A nonparametric unseen species model using Euler transformation provided a lower-bound estimate of total TCR beta diversity. TCRdb applied fastp at Q25 and MiXCR to the public reads, then kept only in-frame beta chains. Merged by CDR3 protein, the rows form single entries marked with the most common genes and DNA. These V and J calls rely on TCRdb rather than the paper's analysis. This sample holds roughly 800,000 distinct CDR3 sequences; about three fifths were observed only once. The ten largest account for about 20% of the sample.

The approximately 39 donors, aged 6 to 90 years, were systemically healthy Caucasian individuals from Russia. Roughly 11 milliliters of peripheral blood were drawn from each donor into EDTA-treated Vacutainer tubes. Ficoll-Paque density-gradient centrifugation was used to isolate PBMCs, with at least 6.5 million per sample. Total RNA was extracted from PBMCs with Trizol reagent, with at least 5.5 micrograms obtained per sample. For every donor, flow cytometry on a PBMC aliquot measured the percentage of naive CD45RAhigh/CD27high T cells. Paper-wide results and their limitations: Total diversity estimates from one million sequenced T cells were considered lower bounds and underestimates. A strong correlation was found between observed TCR beta diversity and the percentage of naive T cells measured by flow cytometry. Observed TCR beta diversity per million T cells fell roughly linearly with age, and a significant reduction was already apparent by age around 36. Because profiling used bulk unsorted PBMCs, naive and antigen-experienced compartments could not be compared conclusively. Donor CMV infection status was unknown, potentially confounding age-related changes in expanded clonotypes. Compared with the aged group, more naive CD4+ T cells, fewer expanded clones and increased TCR diversity were shown by the long-lived group, suggesting age selection.

The receptor was isolated from a man aged 30 to 45 in good health. The rearrangement combines TRBV20-1 with TRBJ2-3; the D segment cannot be called with confidence. The sample was blood. The DNA is TGCAGTGCTAGTGGGTGGCTTCCCGCTAGCACAGATACGCAGTATTTT. This sequence encodes CSASGWLPASTDTQYF.